The 19 T cell receptor beta chains presented below share a single source sample, sequenced in a study of blood T cell repertoires in COVID-19. This table comes from immunoSEQ multiplex PCR, and its TCRdb copy is limited to in-frame clones, with some not included. The profile shows about 210,000 clones, approximately 85% of them singletons. Sequences were obtained from PBMCs or T cells enriched from blood (not recorded which). The receptor set was obtained from a man between 40 and 49 years old with acute COVID-19.

As regards this clone: At one boundary the junction diverges from the germline segment, which might be a read error. The rearrangement joins TRBV29-1 to TRBJ2-5; D is unresolved. The CDR3 length is 12 residues. CDR1 SQVTM and CDR2 ANQGSEA come from the germline V gene. CDR3 nucleotides: TGCAGCGTTGTAAGTCCACAAGAGACTCAGTACTTC. Protein: CSVVSPQETQYF.

The rearrangement uses TRBV29-1 and TRBJ1-1; weak D call: TRBD1 (5 bases). Trimming cost V 3 bases and J 5 bases, with 7 bases left between them. CDR1 and CDR2 (germline): SQVTM, ANQGSEA. The CDR3 spans 11 residues. The CDR3, as DNA: TGCAGCGTTGAGGCAGGGACTGAAGCTTTCTTT. It encodes CSVEAGTEAFF.

This chain connects TRBV5-1 to TRBJ1-2, with TRBD1 matching 8 bases. The CDR3 has 14 amino acids. The V and J ends lost 0 bases and 4 bases, in that order; junction bases with no gene match: 2. The germline CDR1 and CDR2 sequences are SGHRS and YFSETQ. CDR3 in amino acids: CASSLGDRGYGYTF. As DNA, the CDR3 is TGCGCCAGCAGCTTGGGAGACAGGGGCTATGGCTACACCTTC.

With regard to this clone: Within the sample, other DNA sequences also encode this same CDR3. V is TRBV3-1 (or the pseudogene TRBV3-2) and J is TRBJ2-7; D is uncertain. The germline V and J ends were trimmed by 1 base and 6 bases, with 4 bases remaining between them. Germline assignment: CDR1 LGHDT and CDR2 YNNKEL (reference sequence). CDR3 length equals 11 residues. The CDR3 bases are TGTGCCAGCAGCCAAGCCGTCGAGCAGTACTTC. Its protein product is CASSQAVEQYF.

The chain joins TRBV5-4 to TRBJ2-1; tentative D call: TRBD2 (6 bases). CDR3 length: 15 residues. With 4 bases removed from V and 9 bases from J, the gap between germline ends came to 20 bases. Per germline, CDR1 SGHNT and CDR2 YYREEE (reference sequence). The CDR3, as DNA: TGTGCCAGCAGCCCATTAGCGGAACCCCGTCCTGAGCAGTTCTTC. Its translation: CASSPLAEPRPEQFF.

V usage is TRBV19 and J usage is TRBJ1-6, with TRBD1 matching over 8 bases. The V and J ends lost 6 bases and 10 bases, in that order; junction bases with no gene match: 5. This CDR3 is built from 13 residues. Germline CDR1 is LNHDA and CDR2 is SQIVND (reference sequence). CDR3 DNA: TGTGCCAGTAGCGGACAGGGAAACTCACCCCTCCACTTT. Encoded protein: CASSGQGNSPLHF.

This clone was detected once. CDR3 protein: CASRGGDRDPRNSPLHF. CDR3 DNA: TGTGCCAGCAGGGGGGGAGACAGGGATCCTCGCAATTCACCCCTCCACTTT. V and J are TRBV27 and TRBJ1-6; 7 nucleotides agree with TRBD1. V lost 6 bases and J lost 7; bases outside the gene matches: 15. There are 17 residues in the CDR3. Germline CDR1 is MNHEY and CDR2 is SMNVEV (reference sequence).

This chain links TRBV11-2 with TRBJ2-7, with 9 bases identical to TRBD1. V gave up 5 bases and J gave up 3 bases; unmatched junction bases: 8. CDR1 SGHAT and CDR2 FQNNGV come from the germline V gene. CDR3 length: 15 amino acids. CDR3 nucleotide sequence: TGTGCCAGCAGCATCGGAGGGACAGGGATCTACGAGCAGTACTTC. Translating gives CASSIGGTGIYEQYF.

V gene TRBV27 combines with J gene TRBJ1-2, with a weak D call TRBD1 (6 bases). This CDR3 has 11 residues. Germline CDR1 and CDR2: MNHEY and SMNVEV (reference sequence). Trimming stripped 4 bases from V and 14 bases from J, with 14 bases between. In DNA form, the CDR3 reads TGTGCCAGCAGTTCAACAGGGAGGGAAACCTTC. This gives the protein CASSSTGRETF.

The V call is TRBV10-3, the J call TRBJ2-7, with TRBD2 matching 13 bases. V shed 4 bases and J 4 bases; nucleotides not matched to a gene: 4. The V gene's germline CDR1 is ENHRY and CDR2 SYGVKD. CDR3 length: 15 residues. In nucleotides, the CDR3 is TGTGCCATCAGTGGACTAGCGGGAGGACGATACGAGCAGTACTTC. Protein product: CAISGLAGGRYEQYF.

This chain uses TRBV5-1 with TRBJ2-3, with 13 bases lining up with TRBD2. This CDR3 is 14 amino acids long. The germline gives CDR1 SGHRS, CDR2 YFSETQ. J was trimmed by 7 bases and V by 5 bases; bases with no gene match: 4. The CDR3 loop is CASSPGTSGNTQYF. The CDR3 coding sequence is TGCGCCAGCAGTCCTGGGACTAGCGGGAATACGCAGTATTTT.

The rearrangement links TRBV7-9 to TRBJ2-3; 11 bases fit TRBD2. The CDR3 spans 15 residues. CDR1 SEHNR and CDR2 FQNEAQ come from the germline V gene (reference sequence). J lost 5 bases, V lost 2 bases, and 3 bases had no gene match. In nucleotides, the CDR3 is TGTGCCAGCAGCTTATTACTAGCGGGAGAAGATACGCAGTATTTT. It translates to CASSLLLAGEDTQYF.

The rearrangement links TRBV18 to TRBJ2-7; 9 nucleotides match TRBD2. Germline V gene lookup returns CDR1 KGHSH and CDR2 LQKENI. The trim removed 6 bases at V and 6 bases at J, leaving 12 bases unmatched. CDR3 length: 15 residues. Written as DNA, the CDR3 is TGTGCCAGCTCTGGGACTAGCTGGGAGTTGGGCGAGCAGTACTTC. This translates into CASSGTSWELGEQYF.

The chain uses TRBV5-4 and TRBJ1-1; D unresolved. With 0 bases removed from V and 5 bases from J, the gap between germline ends came to 11 bases. In germline, CDR1 is SGHNT, CDR2 YYREEE (reference sequence). The CDR3 length is 14 residues. The CDR3 DNA is TGTGCCAGCAGCTTGGTTGACTCGTTAACTGAAGCTTTCTTT. It encodes CASSLVDSLTEAFF. The whole variable domain, remainder taken from reference TRBV5-4 and TRBJ1-1, is ETGVTQSPTHLIKTRGQQVTLRCSSQSGHNTVSWYQQALGQGPQFIFQYYREEENGRGNFPPRFSGLQFPNYSSELNVNALELDDSALYLCASSLVDSLTEAFFGQGTRLTVV.

The CDR3 nucleotides are TGTGCCAGTACCGGGAGCGGGAGAACAGATACGCAGTATTTT. Its translation is CASTGSGRTDTQYF. J is TRBJ2-3 and V is TRBV19; TRBD2 aligns across 8 bases. The germline V gene encodes CDR1 LNHDA and CDR2 SQIVND (reference sequence). CDR3 length equals 14 residues. The junction had 6 bases not matched to a gene; V was cut back by 7 bases and J by 3 bases.

The chain joins TRBV6-2 or TRBV6-3 to TRBJ2-3; 7 bases line up with TRBD2. CDR3 length equals 17 residues. J gave up 5 bases and V 5 bases, and 16 bases lay outside the gene matches. CDR1 is MNHEY and CDR2 is SVGEGT in the germline V gene. CDR3 DNA sequence: TGTGCCAGCAGTACCGGCGTCCTAGCGGCTTTTCTAGATACGCAGTATTTT. Residues: CASSTGVLAAFLDTQYF.

The chain employs TRBV5-1 and TRBJ1-1; 7 nucleotides match TRBD1. The V gene's germline CDR1 is SGHRS and CDR2 YFSETQ. V lost 4 bases, J lost 5 bases, and 8 bases stayed unmatched. The CDR3 has 14 amino acids. The CDR3 DNA reads as TGCGCCAGCAGCCTGGGACAGTGGGTTACTGAAGCTTTCTTT. Residues: CASSLGQWVTEAFF.

The chain employs TRBV7-7 and TRBJ2-7; D might be TRBD1 (5 bases). V was cut by 1 base and J by 2 bases, with 12 bases left in between. The CDR3 runs 15 residues. In germline, CDR1 is SSHAT, CDR2 FNYEAQ (reference sequence). The CDR3 bases are TGTGCCAGCAGCTTAGATATAGGGGTCCCCTACGAGCAGTACTTC. Amino acid sequence: CASSLDIGVPYEQYF.

This chain uses TRBV2 with TRBJ2-2; TRBD2 agrees at 10 bases. V was clipped by 7 bases and J by 6 bases; unmatched bases: 2. The germline V gene encodes CDR1 SNHLY and CDR2 FYNNEI. The CDR3 is 13 residues long. The CDR3 here is CASMSGRAGELFF. The CDR3 nucleotides read TGTGCCAGCATGAGCGGGAGGGCCGGGGAGCTGTTTTTT.